This record concerns one TCR beta chain sequence. This record comes from a study of graft-versus-host responses after intestinal transplantation. Looking at the study overall: Once they had received anti-thymocyte globulin induction, all recipients took tacrolimus and steroids for about three years.

Sequenced by immunoSEQ multiplex PCR; TCRdb stores in-frame clones only, minus some. The table includes under 45,000 clones, over 90% detected once. The TCR originated in a human patient who received an intestinal transplant, so some T cells may come from the graft donor. The specimen comprised PBMCs, sampled roughly 110 weeks after intestinal transplantation.

The DNA for the CDR3 is TGTGCTAGTGGTTTGGACGGCCCTCTCGGCACTGAAGCTTTCTTT. Its translation is CASGLDGPLGTEAFF. This chain links TRBV12-5 with TRBJ1-1; no reliable D call. Trimming pared 1 base from V and 4 bases from J, leaving 13 bases between. The CDR3 has 15 residues. Germline V gives CDR1 LGHNT, CDR2 FRNRAP.